This record looks at one T cell receptor beta chain sequence and its context. Its matching antigen is unknown. This sample was included in a study of T cell responses to AZD1222 COVID-19 vaccine. The study's findings and limits: Sampling captured repertoires only after the peak T cell response.

TCRdb's table, derived via immunoSEQ multiplex PCR, lists solely in-frame clones and lacks some. The sample gives about 120,000 clones, around 90% of which show up once; just over 4% is in the top ten. Germline V gives CDR1 SQVTM, CDR2 ANQGSEA. The CDR3 totals 11 residues. Deletions cut 6 bases from V and 5 bases from J, with 8 bases between. This receptor was identified in an adult who received the MenACWY meningococcal vaccine as a control. V gene TRBV29-1 combines with J gene TRBJ2-1; D is undetermined. This specimen was peripheral blood, taken 28 days after the second dose of the MenACWY control vaccine. The CDR3 DNA reads TGCAGCGTCGAGAGAAACAATGAGCAGTTCTTC. Its protein is CSVERNNEQFF.